This T cell receptor (beta chain) was sequenced for a study of blood T cell repertoires in COVID-19. Sequencing was performed with immunoSEQ multiplex PCR; in TCRdb, only in-frame clones are kept and a portion is missing. The data hold over 150,000 clones, with 85% observed a single time. Clinical history as reported by participants underpinned cohort assignment. Germline CDR1 is SGHRS and CDR2 is YFSETQ. This CDR3 has 13 amino acids. V dropped 1 base and J dropped 2 bases, with 6 bases sitting between them. The J gene is TRBJ1-2, the V gene TRBV5-1; no firm D call. The receptor was derived from a man aged 40-55 years who had recovered from COVID-19. Sequenced sample: PBMCs or T cells enriched from blood (not recorded which). The CDR3 DNA reads as TGCGCCAGCAGCTTGACCGCGAACTATGGCTACACCTTC. Encoded protein: CASSLTANYGYTF.